The next 2 T cell receptor beta chains were all read from a single sample in a study of PD-L1 blockade in urothelial cancer. This table comes from immunoSEQ multiplex PCR, and its TCRdb copy is limited to in-frame clones, with some not included. Here the sample spans tens of thousands of clones, about 90% being singletons. Sample time point: pretreatment peripheral blood. Specimen: PBMCs, collected around atezolizumab (anti-PD-L1) treatment. The origin of the receptors is a man in his sixties with urothelial cancer.

J is TRBJ1-5 and V is TRBV4-1; weak D call: TRBD1 (6 bases). Germline values: CDR1 MGHRA, CDR2 YSYEKL. V lost 1 base to trimming and J lost 1 base, with 14 bases between them. This CDR3 is built from 17 residues. The DNA of the CDR3 is TGCGCCAGCAGCCAAGGAGGGGGTACACTCAGCAATCAGCCCCAGCATTTT. Translating it yields CASSQGGGTLSNQPQHF.

This clone was recorded once. CDR3 sequence: CAISESLGDEQYF. The CDR3 DNA follows: TGTGCCATCAGTGAGTCGTTGGGCGACGAGCAGTACTTC. This chain links TRBV10-3 with TRBJ2-7; D unresolved. The CDR3 is made up of 13 amino acids. Germline CDR1 and CDR2: ENHRY and SYGVKD. Trimming left V 0 bases short and J 5 bases short, with 8 bases between.